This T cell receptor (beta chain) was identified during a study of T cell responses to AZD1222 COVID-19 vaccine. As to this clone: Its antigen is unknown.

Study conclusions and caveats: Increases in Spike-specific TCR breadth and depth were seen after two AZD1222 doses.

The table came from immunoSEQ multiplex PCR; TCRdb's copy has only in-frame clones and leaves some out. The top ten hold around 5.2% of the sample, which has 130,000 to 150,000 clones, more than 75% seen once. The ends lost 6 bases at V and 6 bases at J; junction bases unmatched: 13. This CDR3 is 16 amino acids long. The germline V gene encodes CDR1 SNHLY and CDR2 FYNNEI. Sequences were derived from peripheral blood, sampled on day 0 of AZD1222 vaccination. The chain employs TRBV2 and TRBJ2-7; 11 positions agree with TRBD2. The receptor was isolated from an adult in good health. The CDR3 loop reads CASRRLLAGGPGEQYF. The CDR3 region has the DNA TGTGCCAGCAGGCGCCTTTTAGCGGGAGGGCCGGGCGAGCAGTACTTC.